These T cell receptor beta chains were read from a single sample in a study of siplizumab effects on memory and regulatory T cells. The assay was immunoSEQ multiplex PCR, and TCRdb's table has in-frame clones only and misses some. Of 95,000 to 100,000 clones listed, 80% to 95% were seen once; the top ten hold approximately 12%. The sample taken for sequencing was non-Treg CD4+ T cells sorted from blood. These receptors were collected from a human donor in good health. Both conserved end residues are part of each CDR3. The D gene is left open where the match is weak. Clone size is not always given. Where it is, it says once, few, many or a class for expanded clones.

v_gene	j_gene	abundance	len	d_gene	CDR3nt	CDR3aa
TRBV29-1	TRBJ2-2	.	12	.	TGCAGCGCCCGGGGCGGGTTAGGGGAGCTGTTTTTT	CSARGGLGELFF
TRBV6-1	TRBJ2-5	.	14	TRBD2	TGTGCCAGCAGTGGACTAGCGGCCCAAGAGACCCAGTACTTC	CASSGLAAQETQYF
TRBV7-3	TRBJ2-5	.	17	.	TGTGCCAGCAGCTTAAGTCCTCCGGGACATGGCCAAGAGACCCAGTACTTC	CASSLSPPGHGQETQYF
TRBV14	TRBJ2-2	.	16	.	TGTGCCAGCAGCCAAAGGACAGCCGCGGGGGCCGGGGAGCTGTTTTTT	CASSQRTAAGAGELFF
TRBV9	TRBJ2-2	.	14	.	TGTGCCAGCAGCGTAGCCCCAGGGACCGAGGAGCTGTTTTTT	CASSVAPGTEELFF
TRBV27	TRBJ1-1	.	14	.	TGTGCCAGCCCTAAGGACAGAAGAAACACTGAAGCTTTCTTT	CASPKDRRNTEAFF
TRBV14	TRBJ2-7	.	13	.	TGTGCCAGCAGCCAAGAATCGGTTCACGAGCAGTACTTC	CASSQESVHEQYF
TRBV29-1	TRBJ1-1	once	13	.	TGCAGCGTCGTTAGGGACTGGAACACTGAAGCTTTCTTT	CSVVRDWNTEAFF
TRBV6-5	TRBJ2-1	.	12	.	TGTGCCAGCAGTGACCCTCAGGGTGAGCAGTTCTTC	CASSDPQGEQFF
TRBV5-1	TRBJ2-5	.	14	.	TGCGCCAGCAGCTTGGACACAGGTGGAGAGACCCAGTACTTC	CASSLDTGGETQYF
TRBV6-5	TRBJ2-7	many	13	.	TGTGCCAGCCATGAGGCAGGGGCCCACGAGCAGTACTTC	CASHEAGAHEQYF
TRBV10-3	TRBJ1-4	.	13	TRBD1	TGTGCCACCACAGGGGCGGAGGGTGAAAAACTGTTTTTT	CATTGAEGEKLFF
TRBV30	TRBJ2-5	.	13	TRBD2	TGTGCCTGGAGTGTAGTAGCGGGAGCGACCCAGTACTTC	CAWSVVAGATQYF
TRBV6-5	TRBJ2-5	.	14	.	TGTGCCAGCAGTTACTCGATGGTTCGGGAGACCCAGTACTTC	CASSYSMVRETQYF
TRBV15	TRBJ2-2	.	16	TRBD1	TGTGCCACCAGGGCCGGGACAGGGGGCTTAACCGGGGAGCTGTTTTTT	CATRAGTGGLTGELFF
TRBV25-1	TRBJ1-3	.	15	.	TGTGCCAGCAGTGAACCAGTTTACTCTGGAAACACCATATATTTT	CASSEPVYSGNTIYF
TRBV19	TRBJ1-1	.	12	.	TGTGCCAGTAGTATGAAGGGACTCGGAGCTTTCTTT	CASSMKGLGAFF
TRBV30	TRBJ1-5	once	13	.	TGTGCCTGGACAGGCAATAGCAATCAGCCCCAGCATTTT	CAWTGNSNQPQHF
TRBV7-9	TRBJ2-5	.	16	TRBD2	TGTGCCAGCAGCCAATCGGGACTAGCGGGACAAGAGACCCAGTACTTC	CASSQSGLAGQETQYF
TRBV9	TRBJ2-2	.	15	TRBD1	TGTGCCAGCAGCGTCGGACAGGGGGCGATCGGGGAGCTGTTTTTT	CASSVGQGAIGELFF
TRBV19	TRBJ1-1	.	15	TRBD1	TGTGCCAGTAGTATACCTGGGACAGGGAACACTGAAGCTTTCTTT	CASSIPGTGNTEAFF
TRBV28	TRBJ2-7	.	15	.	TGTGCCAGCAGTTTAATCGACGCCAACTCCTACGAGCAGTACTTC	CASSLIDANSYEQYF
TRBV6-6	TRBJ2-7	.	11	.	TGTGCCAGCAGTTACAGGGACGAGCAGTACTTC	CASSYRDEQYF
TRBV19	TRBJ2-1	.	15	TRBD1	TGTGCCAGTAGTAGACAGGGGGATAGGACGGGTGAGCAGTTCTTC	CASSRQGDRTGEQFF
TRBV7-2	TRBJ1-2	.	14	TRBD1	TGTGCCAGCAGCGCGCGACAGGGGTTGGAGGGCTACACCTTC	CASSARQGLEGYTF
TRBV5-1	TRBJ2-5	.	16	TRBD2	TGCGCCAGCAGCTTGCTAGCGGGAGGGCCGGGAGAGACCCAGTACTTC	CASSLLAGGPGETQYF
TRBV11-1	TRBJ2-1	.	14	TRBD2	TGTGCCAGCGGTGGCATAGCGGGAATGGTTGAGCAGTTCTTC	CASGGIAGMVEQFF
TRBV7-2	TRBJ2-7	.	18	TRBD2	TGTGCCAGCAGCACGGGACTAGCGGGAGGGCCGGGGTCCTACGAGCAGTACTTC	CASSTGLAGGPGSYEQYF
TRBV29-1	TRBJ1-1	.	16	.	TGCAGCGCCCTACCCCGTTCAGGCAAGGGTTACACTGAAGCTTTCTTT	CSALPRSGKGYTEAFF
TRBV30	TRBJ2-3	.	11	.	TGTGCCTGGAGTGCCGTCCCTACGCAGTATTTT	CAWSAVPTQYF
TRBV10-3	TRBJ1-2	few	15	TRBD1	TGTGCCATCAGTGAGTCGCAACAGGGGGCGGGTGGCTACACCTTC	CAISESQQGAGGYTF
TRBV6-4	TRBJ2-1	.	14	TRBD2	TGTGCCACGCAGCGGGATACAGGACACAATGAGCAGTTCTTC	CATQRDTGHNEQFF
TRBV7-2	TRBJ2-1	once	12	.	TGTGCCAGCAGCCCCTGGCGAAATGAGCAGTTCTTC	CASSPWRNEQFF
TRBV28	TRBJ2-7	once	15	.	TGTGCCAGCAGTTTGTCCTCGGGGTGGGCCTACGAGCAGTACTTC	CASSLSSGWAYEQYF
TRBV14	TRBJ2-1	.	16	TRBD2	TGTGCCAGCAGCCAGGTTAGCGGGAGTGTGGGAAATGAGCAGTTCTTC	CASSQVSGSVGNEQFF
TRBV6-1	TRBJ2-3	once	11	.	TGTGCCAGCAGTGCCTTAAATACGCAGTATTTT	CASSALNTQYF
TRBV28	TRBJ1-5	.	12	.	TGTGCCAGCAGATCAATAAATCAGCCCCAGCATTTT	CASRSINQPQHF
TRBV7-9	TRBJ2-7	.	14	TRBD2	TGTGCCAGCAGCTCGAGCGGGAGGAGCTACGAGCAGTACTTC	CASSSSGRSYEQYF
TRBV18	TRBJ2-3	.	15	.	TGTGCCAGCTCACCATTGTCTAGTAGCACAGATACGCAGTATTTT	CASSPLSSSTDTQYF
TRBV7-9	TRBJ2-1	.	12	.	TGTGCCAGCAGCTTAAATTGGGGTGAGCAGTTCTTC	CASSLNWGEQFF
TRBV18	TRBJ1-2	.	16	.	TGTGCCAGCTCACCTGGTCCGAGGCGACAGGCCTATGGCTACACCTTC	CASSPGPRRQAYGYTF
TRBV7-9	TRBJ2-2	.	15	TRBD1	TGTGCCAGCAGCTTAGGACAGGGAAATCCCGGGGAGCTGTTTTTT	CASSLGQGNPGELFF
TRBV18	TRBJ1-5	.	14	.	TGTGCCAGCTCACCCTCCGGGGGCAATCAGCCCCAGCATTTT	CASSPSGGNQPQHF
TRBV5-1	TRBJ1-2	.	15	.	TGCGCCAGCAGCTTGGCGCCGGGGCACGGGTATGGCTACACCTTC	CASSLAPGHGYGYTF
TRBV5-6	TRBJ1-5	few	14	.	TGTGCCAGCAGCTTGACGGCCGGCGTGGAGCCCCAGCATTTT	CASSLTAGVEPQHF
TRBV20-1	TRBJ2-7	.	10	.	TGCAGTGCTAGTTTCGACGAGCAGTACTTC	CSASFDEQYF
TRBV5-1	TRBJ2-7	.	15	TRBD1	TGCGCCAGCAGCTTGCAGGGGGCGCGGATCTACGAGCAGTACTTC	CASSLQGARIYEQYF
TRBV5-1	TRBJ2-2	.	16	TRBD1	TGCGCCAGCAGTAATGGACAGGTCCTGAACACCGGGGAGCTGTTTTTT	CASSNGQVLNTGELFF
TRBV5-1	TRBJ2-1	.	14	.	TGCGCCAGCAGCTTGGATGTCGTATTCGATGAGCAGTTCTTC	CASSLDVVFDEQFF